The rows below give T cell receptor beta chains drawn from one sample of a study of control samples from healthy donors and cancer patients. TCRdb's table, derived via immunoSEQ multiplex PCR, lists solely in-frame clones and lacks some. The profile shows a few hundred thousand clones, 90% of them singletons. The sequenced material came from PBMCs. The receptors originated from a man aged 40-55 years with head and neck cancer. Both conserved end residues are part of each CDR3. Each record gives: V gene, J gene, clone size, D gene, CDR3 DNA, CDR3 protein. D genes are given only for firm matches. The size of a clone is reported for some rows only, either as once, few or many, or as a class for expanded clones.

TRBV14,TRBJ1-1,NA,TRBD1,TGTGCCAGCAGCCAAGGTCCCGGCAGGGGGACTGAAGCTTTCTTT,CASSQGPGRGTEAFF
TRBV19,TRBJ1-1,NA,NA,TGTGCCAGTAGTCCCGGAGGCAGGGGTAACACTGAAGCTTTCTTT,CASSPGGRGNTEAFF
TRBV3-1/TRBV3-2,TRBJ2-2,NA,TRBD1,TGTGCCAGCAGCATTGGAGGACAGGGGGTGTATACCGGGGAGCTGTTTTTT,CASSIGGQGVYTGELFF
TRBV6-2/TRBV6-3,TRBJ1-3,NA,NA,TGTGCCAGCAGCTTTGGAAACACCATATATTTT,CASSFGNTIYF
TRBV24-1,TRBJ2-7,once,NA,TGTGCCACCAGTGACAGCTCCTACGAGCAGTACTTC,CATSDSSYEQYF
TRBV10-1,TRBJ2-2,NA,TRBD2,TGCGCCAGCAGCGGGACTAGCGGGACTCACACCGGGGAGCTGTTTTTT,CASSGTSGTHTGELFF
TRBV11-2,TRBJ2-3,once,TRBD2,TGTGCCAGCAGCCGCAGGACTAGCGGAGATATTGATACGCAGTATTTT,CASSRRTSGDIDTQYF
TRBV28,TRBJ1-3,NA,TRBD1,TGTGCCAGCAGTTTGGACGCCGGGACAGGATCTGGAAACACCATATATTTT,CASSLDAGTGSGNTIYF
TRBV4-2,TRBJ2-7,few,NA,TGTGCCAGCAGCCTCCGGTCCGGGCCCCTCGAGCAGTACTTC,CASSLRSGPLEQYF
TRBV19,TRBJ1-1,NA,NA,TGTGCCAGTAGTATAGTGGGCAGGGGTTTGGCGAACACTGAAGCTTTCTTT,CASSIVGRGLANTEAFF
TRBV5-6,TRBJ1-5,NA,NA,TGTGCCAGCAGTTTGCTGACAGCAAATCAGCCCCAGCATTTT,CASSLLTANQPQHF
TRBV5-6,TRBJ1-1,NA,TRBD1,TGTGCCAGCAGCGGCTATCGGGACAGCTTGAACACTGAAGCTTTCTTT,CASSGYRDSLNTEAFF
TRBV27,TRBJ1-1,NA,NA,TGTGCCAGCAGTTCGAACAGGGTATTTAATCCTTTCTTT,CASSSNRVFNPFF
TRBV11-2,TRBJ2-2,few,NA,TGTGCCAGCAGCTTAACCTCTTTGGCGGGGATCCCCACCGGGGAGCTGTTTTTT,CASSLTSLAGIPTGELFF
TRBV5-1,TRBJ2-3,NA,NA,TGCGCCAGCAGCCCTGGGCAGCACTCTAGCACAGATACGCAGTATTTT,CASSPGQHSSTDTQYF
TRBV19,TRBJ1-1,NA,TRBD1,TGTGCCAGTAGTCTTGGCACAGGGGTAGAGAACACTGAAGCTTTCTTT,CASSLGTGVENTEAFF
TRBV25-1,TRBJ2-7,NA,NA,TGTGCCAGCAGTTTTCGGGGGACAGAGCCCTACGAGCAGTACTTC,CASSFRGTEPYEQYF
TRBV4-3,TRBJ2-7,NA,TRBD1,TGCGCCAGCAGCCAAGATCGGACAGGGGCCGCCTCCTACGAGCAGTACTTC,CASSQDRTGAASYEQYF
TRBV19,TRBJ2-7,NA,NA,TGTGCCAGTGACTCAAGCGGTCCTAACTCCTACGAGCAGTACTTC,CASDSSGPNSYEQYF
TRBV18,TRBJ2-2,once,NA,TGTGCCAGCTCACCACGGAGCTCCGACACCGGGGAGCTGTTTTTT,CASSPRSSDTGELFF
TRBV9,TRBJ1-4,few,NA,TGTGCCAGCAGCGTAGCTCCAGGGTCGAGGGAAAAACTGTTTTTT,CASSVAPGSREKLFF
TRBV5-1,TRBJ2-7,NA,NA,TGCGCCAGCAGCTCCCAGACGAGGACCTACGAGCAGTACTTC,CASSSQTRTYEQYF
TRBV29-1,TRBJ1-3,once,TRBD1,TGCAGCGTTGAAGAGAGGCAGGGGGACCTCTGGGGGAGAAACACCATATATTTT,CSVEERQGDLWGRNTIYF
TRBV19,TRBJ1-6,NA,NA,TGTGCCAGTACCTCTACTAAGGGGGTTGATTCACCCCTCCACTTT,CASTSTKGVDSPLHF
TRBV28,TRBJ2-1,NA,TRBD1,TGTGCCAGCAGTTTGACAGGGGGCTTTAATGAGCAGTTCTTC,CASSLTGGFNEQFF
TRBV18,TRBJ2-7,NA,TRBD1,TGTGCCAGCTCTCCTAGACAGGGTTCCAACGAGCAGTACTTC,CASSPRQGSNEQYF
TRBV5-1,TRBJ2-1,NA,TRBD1,TGCGCCAGCGTTTATACAGGGGGCTCCTACAATGAGCAGTTCTTC,CASVYTGGSYNEQFF
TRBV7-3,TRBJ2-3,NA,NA,TGTGCCAGCAGCTTAGAGCAGGGGACAGATACGCAGTATTTT,CASSLEQGTDTQYF
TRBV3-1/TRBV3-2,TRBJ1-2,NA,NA,TGTGCCAGCAGCCATCGTGGGACGGGAGACTCAAAGGGCTACACCTTC,CASSHRGTGDSKGYTF
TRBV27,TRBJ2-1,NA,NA,TGTGCCAGCTATGGGACGGCCAATGAGCAGTTCTTC,CASYGTANEQFF
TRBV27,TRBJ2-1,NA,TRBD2,TGTGCCAGCAGCCAGGGACTAGCGGGATACAATGAGCAGTTCTTC,CASSQGLAGYNEQFF
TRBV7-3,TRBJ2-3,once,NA,TGTGCCAGCAGCTTTAAGGAGGGGGGTCGATTAAGCACAGATACGCAGTATTTT,CASSFKEGGRLSTDTQYF
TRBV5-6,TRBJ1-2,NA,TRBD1,TGTGCCAGCAGCTTCTACGCATCCGGGACAGCAAACTATGGCTACACCTTC,CASSFYASGTANYGYTF
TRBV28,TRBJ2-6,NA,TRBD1,TGTGCCAGCTCTACTACTGGACAGGGGCGTCCTGGGGCCAACGTCCTGACTTTC,CASSTTGQGRPGANVLTF
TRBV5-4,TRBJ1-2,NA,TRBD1,TGTGCCAGCAGCCCCGGACAGGAGTTCTATGGCTACACCTTC,CASSPGQEFYGYTF
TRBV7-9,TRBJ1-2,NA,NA,TGTGCCAGCAGCTTAGCTGGACAGCCTAACTATGGCTACACCTTC,CASSLAGQPNYGYTF
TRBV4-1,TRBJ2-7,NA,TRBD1,TGCGCCAGCAGCCAGGGACAGTTCTACGAGCAGTACTTC,CASSQGQFYEQYF
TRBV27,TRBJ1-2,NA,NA,TGTGCCAGCAGTCCTCTAGGGGGGGAGGGTGGCTACACCTTC,CASSPLGGEGGYTF
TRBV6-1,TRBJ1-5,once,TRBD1,TGTGCCAGCAGTGAAGAACAGGGGAGGGGTCAGCCCCAGCATTTT,CASSEEQGRGQPQHF
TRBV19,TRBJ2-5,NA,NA,TGTGCCAGTAGTCCCTCCTCAGGTCAAGAGACCCAGTACTTC,CASSPSSGQETQYF
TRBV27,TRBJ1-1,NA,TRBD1,TGTGCCAGCAGTTTAGGACCCGACAGGGGCCTACACACTGAAGCTTTCTTT,CASSLGPDRGLHTEAFF
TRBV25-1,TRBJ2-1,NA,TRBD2,TGTGCCAGCAGCCTAGCGGGAGGTTACAATGAGCAGTTCTTC,CASSLAGGYNEQFF
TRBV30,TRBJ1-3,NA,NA,TGTGCCTGGAGTGTAGCCCGGGTGACCATATATTTT,CAWSVARVTIYF
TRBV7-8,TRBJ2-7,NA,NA,TGTGCCAGCAGCCCGACGTCCTACGAGCAGTACTTC,CASSPTSYEQYF
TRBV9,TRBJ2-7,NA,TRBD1,TGTGCCAGCAGCGGGGGACAGGGGGCCTTCGAGCAGTACTTC,CASSGGQGAFEQYF
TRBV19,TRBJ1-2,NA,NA,TGTGCCAGTAGTATATTGTCCTCGTCGGGTGGCTACACCTTC,CASSILSSSGGYTF
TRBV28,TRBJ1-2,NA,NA,TGTGCCAGCGGGGAAGGCGGGGACTATGGCTACACCTTC,CASGEGGDYGYTF
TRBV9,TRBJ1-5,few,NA,TGTGCCAGCAGCGTTTCAGGAAATCAGCCCCAGCATTTT,CASSVSGNQPQHF
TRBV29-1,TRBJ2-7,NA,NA,TGCAGCGTTGAAGCAGGGACCCACGAGCAGTACTTC,CSVEAGTHEQYF
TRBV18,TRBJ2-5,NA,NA,TGTGCCAGCTCACCTGACATCCAAGAGACCCAGTACTTC,CASSPDIQETQYF
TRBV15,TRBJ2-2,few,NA,TGTGCCACCAGCAGAGATGTCGGAAACACCGGGGAGCTGTTTTTT,CATSRDVGNTGELFF
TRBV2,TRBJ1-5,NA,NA,TGTGCCAGCGGGGCAGTAGGTCGCAATCAGCCCCAGCATTTT,CASGAVGRNQPQHF
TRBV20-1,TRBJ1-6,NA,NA,TGCAGTGTTGCGGATCTTATAACCCTCCACTTT,CSVADLITLHF
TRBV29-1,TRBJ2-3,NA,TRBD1,TGCAGCGTTGTTGGTCCGACAGGGGGCCCAGATACGCAGTATTTT,CSVVGPTGGPDTQYF
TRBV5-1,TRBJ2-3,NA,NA,TGCGCCAGCAGCTTGTCTGGAGATACGCAGTATTTT,CASSLSGDTQYF